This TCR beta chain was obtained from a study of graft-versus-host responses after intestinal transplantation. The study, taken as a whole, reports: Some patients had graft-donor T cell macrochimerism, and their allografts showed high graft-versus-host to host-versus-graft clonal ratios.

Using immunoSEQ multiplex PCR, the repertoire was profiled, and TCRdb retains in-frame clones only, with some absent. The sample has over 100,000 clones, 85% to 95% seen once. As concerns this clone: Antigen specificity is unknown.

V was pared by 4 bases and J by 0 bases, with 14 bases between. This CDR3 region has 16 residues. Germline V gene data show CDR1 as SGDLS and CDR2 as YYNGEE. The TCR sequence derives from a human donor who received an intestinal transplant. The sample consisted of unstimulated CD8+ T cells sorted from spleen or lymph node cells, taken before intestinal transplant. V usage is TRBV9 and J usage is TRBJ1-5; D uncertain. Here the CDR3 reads CASSQDGRNSNQPQHF. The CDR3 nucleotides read TGTGCCAGCAGCCAGGATGGGAGAAATAGCAATCAGCCCCAGCATTTT.